This T cell receptor (beta chain) was obtained from a study of identical twins. The CDR3 runs 14 residues. Germline V gives CDR1 SQVTM, CDR2 ANQGSEA. Trimming removed 6 bases from V and 3 bases from J; junction bases left unmatched: 6. Of note for this clonotype: Its target is not known.

General study points: Out-of-frame beta sequences exhibited a weaker degree of excess twin sharing. Cord blood beta clonotypes present at high abundance carried fewer insertions; no such pattern appeared in memory repertoires.

Unique molecular identifiers were present on the cDNA, which also gained a universal primer site by template switching. MiXCR, applied by TCRdb to the 5' RACE reads, yields one record per CDR3 protein. Of 350,000 to 600,000 distinct CDR3 sequences listed, 14% are singletons. These data were also reused for a study on yellow fever vaccine responses in identical twins.

Sequencing input: CD4+ T cells sorted from blood. The rearrangement links TRBV29-1 to TRBJ2-7, with 12 bases matching TRBD2. This TCR was sampled from a woman aged 18-29 years in good health. CDR3 in amino acids: CSVSTSGRIYEQYF. CDR3 bases: TGCAGCGTGTCGACTAGCGGGAGAATCTACGAGCAGTACTTC.